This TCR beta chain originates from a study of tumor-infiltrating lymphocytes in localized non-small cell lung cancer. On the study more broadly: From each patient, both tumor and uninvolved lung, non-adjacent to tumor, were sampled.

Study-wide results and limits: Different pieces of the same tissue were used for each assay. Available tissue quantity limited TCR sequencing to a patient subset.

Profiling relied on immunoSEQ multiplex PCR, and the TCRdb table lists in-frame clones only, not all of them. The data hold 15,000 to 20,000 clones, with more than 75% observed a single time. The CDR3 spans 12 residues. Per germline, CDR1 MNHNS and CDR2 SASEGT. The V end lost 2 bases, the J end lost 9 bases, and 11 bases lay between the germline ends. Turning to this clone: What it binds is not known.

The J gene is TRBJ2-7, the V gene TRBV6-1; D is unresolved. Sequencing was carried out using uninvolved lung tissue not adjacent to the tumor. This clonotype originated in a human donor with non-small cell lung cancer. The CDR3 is CASSEPTSGQYF. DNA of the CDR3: TGTGCCAGCAGTGAACCGACCTCGGGGCAGTACTTC.